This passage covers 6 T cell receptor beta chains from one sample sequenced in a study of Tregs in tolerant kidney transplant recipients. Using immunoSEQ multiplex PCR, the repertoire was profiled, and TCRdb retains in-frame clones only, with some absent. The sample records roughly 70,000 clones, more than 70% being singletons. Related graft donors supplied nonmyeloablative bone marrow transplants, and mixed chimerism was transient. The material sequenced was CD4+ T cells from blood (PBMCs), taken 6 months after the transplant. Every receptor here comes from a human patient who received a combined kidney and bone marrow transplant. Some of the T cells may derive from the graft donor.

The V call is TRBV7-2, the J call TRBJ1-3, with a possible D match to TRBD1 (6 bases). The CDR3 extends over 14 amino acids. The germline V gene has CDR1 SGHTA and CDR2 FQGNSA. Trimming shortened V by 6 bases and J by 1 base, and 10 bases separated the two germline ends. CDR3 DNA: TGTGCCAGCAGTTGGACAGCTTCTGGAAACACCATATATTTT. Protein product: CASSWTASGNTIYF.

CDR3 sequence (DNA): TGTGCCAGCAGCTTCGGAGAGTCTAACTATGGCTACACCTTC. Translation gives CASSFGESNYGYTF. The chain employs TRBV28 and TRBJ1-2; D uncertain. This CDR3 contains 14 residues. With 6 bases removed from V and 0 bases from J, the gap between germline ends came to 11 bases. Germline V lookup: CDR1 MDHEN, CDR2 SYDVKM.

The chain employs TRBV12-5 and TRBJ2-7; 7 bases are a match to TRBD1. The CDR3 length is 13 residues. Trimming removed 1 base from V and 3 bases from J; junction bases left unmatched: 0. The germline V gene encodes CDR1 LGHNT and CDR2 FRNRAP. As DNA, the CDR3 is TGTGCTAGTGGTTTGGACAGGGGCTACGAGCAGTACTTC. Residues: CASGLDRGYEQYF.

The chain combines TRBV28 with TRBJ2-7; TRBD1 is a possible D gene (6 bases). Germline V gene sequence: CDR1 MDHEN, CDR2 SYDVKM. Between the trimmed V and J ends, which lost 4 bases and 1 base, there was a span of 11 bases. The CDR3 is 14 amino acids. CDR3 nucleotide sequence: TGTGCCAGCAGTTCGGGGACAACTTCCTACGAGCAGTACTTC. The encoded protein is CASSSGTTSYEQYF.

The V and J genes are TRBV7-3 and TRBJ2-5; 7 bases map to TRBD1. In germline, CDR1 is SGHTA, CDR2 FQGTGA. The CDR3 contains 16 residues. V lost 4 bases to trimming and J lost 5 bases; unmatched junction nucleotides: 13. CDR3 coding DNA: TGTGCCAGCAGCTATTCGCCGACAGGGTTGGGGGAGACCCAGTACTTC. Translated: CASSYSPTGLGETQYF.

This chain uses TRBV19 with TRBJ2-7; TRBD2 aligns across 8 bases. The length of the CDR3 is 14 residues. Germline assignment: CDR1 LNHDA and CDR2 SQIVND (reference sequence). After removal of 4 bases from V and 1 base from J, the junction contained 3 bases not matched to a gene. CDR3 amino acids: CASSTGLASYEQYF. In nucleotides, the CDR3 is TGTGCCAGTAGTACAGGACTAGCTTCCTACGAGCAGTACTTC. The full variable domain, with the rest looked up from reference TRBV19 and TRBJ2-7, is DGGITQSPKYLFRKEGQNVTLSCEQNLNHDAMYWYRQDPGQGLRLIYYSQIVNDFQKGDIAEGYSVSREKKESFPLTVTSAQKNPTAFYLCASSTGLASYEQYFGPGTRLTVT.